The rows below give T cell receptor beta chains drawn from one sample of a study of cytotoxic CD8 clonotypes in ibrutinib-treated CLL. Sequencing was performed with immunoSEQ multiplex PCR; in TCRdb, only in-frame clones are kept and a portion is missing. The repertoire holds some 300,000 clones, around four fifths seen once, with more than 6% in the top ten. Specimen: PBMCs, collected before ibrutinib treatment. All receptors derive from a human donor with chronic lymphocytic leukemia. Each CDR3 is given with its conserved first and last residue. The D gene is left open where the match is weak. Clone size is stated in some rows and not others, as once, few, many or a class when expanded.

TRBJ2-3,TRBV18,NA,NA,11,TGTGCCAGCTCACAAACCGACTCGCAGTATTTT,CASSQTDSQYF
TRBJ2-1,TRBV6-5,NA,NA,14,TGTGCCACCTTGGGTGGGAGTGCCTACAATGAGCAGTTCTTC,CATLGGSAYNEQFF
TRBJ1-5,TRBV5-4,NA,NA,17,TGTGCCAGCAGCTTGGCCTTTAGTGACTTTAGCAATCAGCCCCAGCATTTT,CASSLAFSDFSNQPQHF
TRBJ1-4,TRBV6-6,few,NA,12,TGTGCCAGCAGTTACTCTCAGGAACGACTGTTTTTT,CASSYSQERLFF
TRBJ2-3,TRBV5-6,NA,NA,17,TGTGCCAGCAGCTCAGCACAGAGAATCCCTAGCACAGATACGCAGTATTTT,CASSSAQRIPSTDTQYF
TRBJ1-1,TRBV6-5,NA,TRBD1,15,TGTGCCAGCAGGCCGGGGACAGTAATGAACACTGAAGCTTTCTTT,CASRPGTVMNTEAFF
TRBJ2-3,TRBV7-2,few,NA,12,TGTGCCAGCAGCGCCGACTTTAATACGCAGTATTTT,CASSADFNTQYF
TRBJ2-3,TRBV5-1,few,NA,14,TGCGCCAGCAGCTCATCGGTCGCGACAGATACGCAGTATTTT,CASSSSVATDTQYF
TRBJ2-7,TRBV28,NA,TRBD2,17,TGTGCCAGCAGTTGGTGGAGCACCGGGACTAGCGGTTACGAGCAGTACTTC,CASSWWSTGTSGYEQYF
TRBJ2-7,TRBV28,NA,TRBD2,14,TGTGCCAGCAGTTTAGGACAACTAACGGGGGGGCAGTACTTC,CASSLGQLTGGQYF
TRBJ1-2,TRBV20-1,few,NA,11,TGCAGTGCTTACGGGGATAGGGGCTACACCTTC,CSAYGDRGYTF
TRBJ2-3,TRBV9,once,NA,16,TGTGCCAGCAGCGTAGAGGTGGGAGCCGCCCCAGATACGCAGTATTTT,CASSVEVGAAPDTQYF
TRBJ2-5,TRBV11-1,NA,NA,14,TGTGCCAGCAGAACAGGGAAAGGCCAAGAGACCCAGTACTTC,CASRTGKGQETQYF
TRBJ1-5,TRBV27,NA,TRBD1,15,TGTGCCAGCAGTTCCGGGACAGGGGGCATCCAGCCCCAGCATTTT,CASSSGTGGIQPQHF
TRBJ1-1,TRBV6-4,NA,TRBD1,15,TGTGCCACCGCCCGGGACAGGGGGCTCGGCACTGAAGCTTTCTTT,CATARDRGLGTEAFF
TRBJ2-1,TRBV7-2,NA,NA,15,TGTGCCAGCAGCTTAGAAACAGGGATGGACAATGAGCAGTTCTTC,CASSLETGMDNEQFF
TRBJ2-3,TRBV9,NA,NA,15,TGTGCCAGCAGCGCCCGGAGTGCGAGCACAGATACGCAGTATTTT,CASSARSASTDTQYF
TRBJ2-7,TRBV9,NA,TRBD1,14,TGTGCCAGCAGCGTAGGCAGGGGGCCCAACGAGCAGTACTTC,CASSVGRGPNEQYF
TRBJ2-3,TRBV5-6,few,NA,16,TGTGCCAGCAGCTTGGGGGGGCGGACTAGCACAGATACGCAGTATTTT,CASSLGGRTSTDTQYF
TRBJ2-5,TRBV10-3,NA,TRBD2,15,TGTGCCATCAGTGATTGGTTAGCGGGATTGGAGACCCAGTACTTC,CAISDWLAGLETQYF
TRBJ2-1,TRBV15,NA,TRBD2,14,TGTGCCACCAGCGGGCCGGGACTAGCGTATGAGCAGTTCTTC,CATSGPGLAYEQFF
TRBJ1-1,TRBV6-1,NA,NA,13,TGTGCCAGCAGTCTGAGGGAGGGCACTGAAGCTTTCTTT,CASSLREGTEAFF
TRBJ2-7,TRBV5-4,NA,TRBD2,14,TGTGCCAGCAGCTCAAGGACTAGCAGTTACGAGCAGTACTTC,CASSSRTSSYEQYF
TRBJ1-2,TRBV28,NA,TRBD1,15,TGTGCCAGCAGTCCTACAGGGGCGAAAAACTATGGCTACACCTTC,CASSPTGAKNYGYTF
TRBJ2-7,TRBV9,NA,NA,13,TGTGCCAGCAGCGTAGCGGCCTCCTACGAGCAGTACTTC,CASSVAASYEQYF
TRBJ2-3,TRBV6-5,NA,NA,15,TGTGCCAGCAGTTGGGATTGGGGGGCCGCAGATACGCAGTATTTT,CASSWDWGAADTQYF
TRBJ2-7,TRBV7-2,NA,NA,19,TGTGCCAGCAGCCCTAGACGCCAAGGCCTCGAGCGGGCTGTCTACGAGCAGTACTTC,CASSPRRQGLERAVYEQYF